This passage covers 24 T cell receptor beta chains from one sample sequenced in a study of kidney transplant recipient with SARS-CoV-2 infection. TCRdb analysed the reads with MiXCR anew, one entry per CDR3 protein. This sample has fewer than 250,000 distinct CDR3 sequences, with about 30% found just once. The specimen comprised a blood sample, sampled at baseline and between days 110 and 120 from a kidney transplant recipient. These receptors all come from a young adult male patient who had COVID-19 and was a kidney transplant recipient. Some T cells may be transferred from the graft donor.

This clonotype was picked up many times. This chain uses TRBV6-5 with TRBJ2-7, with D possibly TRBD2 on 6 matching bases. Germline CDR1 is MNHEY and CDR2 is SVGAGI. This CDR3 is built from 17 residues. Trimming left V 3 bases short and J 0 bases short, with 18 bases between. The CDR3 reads CASSYQAGGGYSYEQYF. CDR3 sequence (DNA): TGTGCCAGCAGTTATCAAGCGGGCGGCGGATACTCCTACGAGCAGTACTTC.

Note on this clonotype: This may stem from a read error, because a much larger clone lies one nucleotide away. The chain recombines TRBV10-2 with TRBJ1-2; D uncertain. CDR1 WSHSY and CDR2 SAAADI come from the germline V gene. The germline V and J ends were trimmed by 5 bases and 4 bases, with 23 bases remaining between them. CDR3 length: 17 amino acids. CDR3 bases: TGCGCCAGCAGTAAGGAGATCACTTCTAGAAAGACCTATGGCTACACCTTC. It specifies CASSKEITSRKTYGYTF.

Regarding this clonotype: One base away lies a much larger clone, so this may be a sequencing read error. CDR3: CASKEGGSREQHF. DNA for the CDR3: TGTGCCAGCAAAGAGGGAGGAAGTCGGGAGCAGCACTTC. V gene TRBV6-6 combines with J gene TRBJ2-7; D is possibly TRBD2 (6 bases). Germline V CDR1 and CDR2: MNHNY, SVGAGI (reference sequence). This CDR3 comprises 13 residues.

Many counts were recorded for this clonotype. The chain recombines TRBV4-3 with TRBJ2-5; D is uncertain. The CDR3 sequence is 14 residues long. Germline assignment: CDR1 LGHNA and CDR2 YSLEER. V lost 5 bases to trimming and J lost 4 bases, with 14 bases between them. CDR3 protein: CASSSQQGGETQYF. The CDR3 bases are TGCGCCAGCAGCTCCCAACAAGGCGGAGAGACCCAGTACTTC.

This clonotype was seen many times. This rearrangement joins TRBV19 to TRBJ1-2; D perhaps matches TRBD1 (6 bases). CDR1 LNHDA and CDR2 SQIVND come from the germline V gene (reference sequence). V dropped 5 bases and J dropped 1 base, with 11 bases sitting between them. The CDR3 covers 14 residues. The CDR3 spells CASSLDSINYGYTF. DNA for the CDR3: TGTGCCAGTAGTTTGGACAGCATTAACTATGGCTACACCTTC. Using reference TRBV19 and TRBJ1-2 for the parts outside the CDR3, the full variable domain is DGGITQSPKYLFRKEGQNVTLSCEQNLNHDAMYWYRQDPGQGLRLIYYSQIVNDFQKGDIAEGYSVSREKKESFPLTVTSAQKNPTAFYLCASSLDSINYGYTFGSGTRLTVV.

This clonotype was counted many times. CDR3 in DNA: TGTGCCAGCAGCTACCATGTGTTTACCCGAAAGACCTATGGCTACACCTTC. Protein sequence: CASSYHVFTRKTYGYTF. The V call is TRBV7-8, the J call TRBJ1-2; D remains unclear. The V end was cut by 4 bases, the J end by 4 bases, with 22 bases between. The germline gives CDR1 SGHVS, CDR2 FQNEAQ. The CDR3 has 17 residues. The full variable domain, rest sourced from reference TRBV7-8 and TRBJ1-2, is GAGVSQSPRYKVAKRGQDVALRCDPISGHVSLFWYQQALGQGPEFLTYFQNEAQLDKSGLPSDRFFAERPEGSVSTLKIQRTQQEDSAVYLCASSYHVFTRKTYGYTFGSGTRLTVV.

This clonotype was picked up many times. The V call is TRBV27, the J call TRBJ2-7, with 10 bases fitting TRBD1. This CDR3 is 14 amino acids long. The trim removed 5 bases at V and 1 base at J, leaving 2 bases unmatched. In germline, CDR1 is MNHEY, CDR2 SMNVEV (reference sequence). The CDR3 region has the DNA TGTGCCAGCAGTACGGACAGGGGGTCCTACGAGCAGTACTTC. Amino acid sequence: CASSTDRGSYEQYF.

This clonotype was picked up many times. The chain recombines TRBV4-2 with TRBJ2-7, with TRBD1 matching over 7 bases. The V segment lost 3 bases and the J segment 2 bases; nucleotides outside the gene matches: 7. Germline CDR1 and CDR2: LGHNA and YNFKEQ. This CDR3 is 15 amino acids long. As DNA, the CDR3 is TGTGCCAGCAGCCACCCGACAGGGCTCACCTACGAGCAGTACTTC. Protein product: CASSHPTGLTYEQYF.

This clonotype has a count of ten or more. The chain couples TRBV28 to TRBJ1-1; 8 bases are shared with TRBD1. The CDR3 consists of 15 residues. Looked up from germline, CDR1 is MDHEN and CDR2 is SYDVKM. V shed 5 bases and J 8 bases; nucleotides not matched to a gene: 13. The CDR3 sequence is CASSDRTGIQAEAFF. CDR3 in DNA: TGTGCCAGCAGTGACCGGACAGGGATCCAAGCAGAAGCTTTCTTT. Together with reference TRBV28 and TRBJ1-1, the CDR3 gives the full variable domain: DVKVTQSSRYLVKRTGEKVFLECVQDMDHENMFWYRQDPGLGLRLIYFSYDVKMKEKGDIPEGYSVSREKKERFSLILESASTNQTSMYLCASSDRTGIQAEAFFGQGTRLTVV.

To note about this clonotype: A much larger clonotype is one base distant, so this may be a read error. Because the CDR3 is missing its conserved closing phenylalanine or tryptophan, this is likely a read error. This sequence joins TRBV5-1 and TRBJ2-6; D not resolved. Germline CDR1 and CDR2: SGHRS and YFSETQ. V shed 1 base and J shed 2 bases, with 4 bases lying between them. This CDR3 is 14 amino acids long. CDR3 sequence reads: CASSLTAGANVLTS. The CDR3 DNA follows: TGCGCCAGCAGCTTGACAGCTGGGGCCAACGTCCTGACTTCC.

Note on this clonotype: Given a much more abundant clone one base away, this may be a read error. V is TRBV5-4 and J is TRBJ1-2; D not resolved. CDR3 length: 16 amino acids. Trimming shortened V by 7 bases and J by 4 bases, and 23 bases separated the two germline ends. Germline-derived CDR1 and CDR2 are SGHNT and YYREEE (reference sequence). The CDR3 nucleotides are TGTGCCAGCTTAATCCCCGTACTAGGAAAGACCTATGGCTACACCTTC. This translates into CASLIPVLGKTYGYTF.

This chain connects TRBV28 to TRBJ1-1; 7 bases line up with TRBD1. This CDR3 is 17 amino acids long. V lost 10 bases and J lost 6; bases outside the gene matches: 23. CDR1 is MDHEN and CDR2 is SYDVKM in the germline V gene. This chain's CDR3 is CANTPPTVGQGEAEAFF. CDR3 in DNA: TGTGCCAACACCCCCCCCACAGTTGGTCAGGGGGAGGCTGAAGCTTTCTTT.

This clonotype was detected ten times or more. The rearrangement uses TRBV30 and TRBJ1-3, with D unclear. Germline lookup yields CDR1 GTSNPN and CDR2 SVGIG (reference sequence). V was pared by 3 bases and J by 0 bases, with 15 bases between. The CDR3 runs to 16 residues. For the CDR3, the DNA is TGTGCCTGGAGGGATCAGACCTGGAGCTCTGGAAACACCATATATTTT. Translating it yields CAWRDQTWSSGNTIYF.

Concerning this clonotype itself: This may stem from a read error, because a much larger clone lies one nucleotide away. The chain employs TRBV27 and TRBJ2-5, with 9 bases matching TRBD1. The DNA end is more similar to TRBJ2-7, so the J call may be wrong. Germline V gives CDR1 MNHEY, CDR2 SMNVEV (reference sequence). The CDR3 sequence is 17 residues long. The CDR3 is CASGLSWYGTGTGEQYF. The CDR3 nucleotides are TGTGCCAGCGGTTTATCGTGGTATGGGACAGGGACGGGCGAGCAGTACTTC.

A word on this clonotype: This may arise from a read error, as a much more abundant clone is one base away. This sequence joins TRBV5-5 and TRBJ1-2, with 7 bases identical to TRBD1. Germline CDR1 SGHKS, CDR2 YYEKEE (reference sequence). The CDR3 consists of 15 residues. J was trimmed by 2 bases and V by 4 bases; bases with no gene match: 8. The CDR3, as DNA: TGTGCCAGCAGCCGGAATCAGGGACAGAACTATGGCTACACCTTC. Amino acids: CASSRNQGQNYGYTF.

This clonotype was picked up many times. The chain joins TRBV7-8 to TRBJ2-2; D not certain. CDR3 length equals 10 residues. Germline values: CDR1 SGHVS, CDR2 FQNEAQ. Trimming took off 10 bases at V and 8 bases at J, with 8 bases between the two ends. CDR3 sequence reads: CAIRAGELFF. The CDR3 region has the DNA TGTGCCATTAGAGCTGGGGAGCTGTTTTTT. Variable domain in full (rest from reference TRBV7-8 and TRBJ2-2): GAGVSQSPRYKVAKRGQDVALRCDPISGHVSLFWYQQALGQGPEFLTYFQNEAQLDKSGLPSDRFFAERPEGSVSTLKIQRTQQEDSAVYLCAIRAGELFFGEGSRLTVL.

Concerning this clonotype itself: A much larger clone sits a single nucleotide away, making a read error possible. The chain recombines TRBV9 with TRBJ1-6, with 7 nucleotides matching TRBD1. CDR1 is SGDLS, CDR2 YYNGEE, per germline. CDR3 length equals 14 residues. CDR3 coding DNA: TGTGCCAGCAGCCCTCCACAGGGGAGTTCACACCTCCACTTT. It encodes CASSPPQGSSHLHF.

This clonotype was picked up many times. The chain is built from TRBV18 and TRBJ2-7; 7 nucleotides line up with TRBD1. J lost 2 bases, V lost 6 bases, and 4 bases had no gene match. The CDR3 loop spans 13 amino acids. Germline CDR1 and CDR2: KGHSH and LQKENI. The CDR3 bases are TGTGCCAGCTCGGGACAGAGCCCCTACGAGCAGTACTTC. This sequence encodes CASSGQSPYEQYF.

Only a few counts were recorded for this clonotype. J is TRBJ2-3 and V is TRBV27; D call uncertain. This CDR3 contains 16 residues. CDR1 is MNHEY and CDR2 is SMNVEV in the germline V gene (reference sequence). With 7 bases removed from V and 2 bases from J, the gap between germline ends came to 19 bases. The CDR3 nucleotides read TGTGCCAGCACCAGGTACGCCTCACGACTCACAGATACGCAGTATTTT. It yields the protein CASTRYASRLTDTQYF.

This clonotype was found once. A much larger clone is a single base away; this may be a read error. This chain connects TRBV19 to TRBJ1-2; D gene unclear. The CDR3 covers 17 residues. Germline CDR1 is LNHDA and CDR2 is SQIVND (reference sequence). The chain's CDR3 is CANSSGETNRKTYGYTF. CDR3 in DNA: TGTGCCAATAGTTCCGGTGAGACAAATCGAAAGACCTATGGCTACACCTTC.

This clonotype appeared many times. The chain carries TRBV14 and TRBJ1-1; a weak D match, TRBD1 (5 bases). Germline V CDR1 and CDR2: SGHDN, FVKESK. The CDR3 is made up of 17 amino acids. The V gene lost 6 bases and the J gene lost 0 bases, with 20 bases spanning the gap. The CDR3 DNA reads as TGTGCCAGCAGTGGGACCGACTGGACCTTTATGAACACTGAAGCTTTCTTT. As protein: CASSGTDWTFMNTEAFF.

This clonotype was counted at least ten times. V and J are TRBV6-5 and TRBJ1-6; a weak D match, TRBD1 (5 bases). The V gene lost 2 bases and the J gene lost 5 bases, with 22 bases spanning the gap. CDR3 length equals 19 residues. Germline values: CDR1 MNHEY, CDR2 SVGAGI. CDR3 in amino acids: CASSYKSPSGGRNNSPLHF. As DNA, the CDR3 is TGTGCCAGCAGTTACAAGTCCCCCTCTGGGGGACGGAATAATTCACCCCTCCACTTT.

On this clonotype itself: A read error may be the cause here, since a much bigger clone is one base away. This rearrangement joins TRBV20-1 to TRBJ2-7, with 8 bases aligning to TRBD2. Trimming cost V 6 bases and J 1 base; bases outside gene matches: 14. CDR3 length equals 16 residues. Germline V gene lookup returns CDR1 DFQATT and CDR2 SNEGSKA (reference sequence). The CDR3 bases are TGCAGTGCCCTTGGGGGGCAAGCGGGAGTATCCTACGAGCAGTACTTC. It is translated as CSALGGQAGVSYEQYF.

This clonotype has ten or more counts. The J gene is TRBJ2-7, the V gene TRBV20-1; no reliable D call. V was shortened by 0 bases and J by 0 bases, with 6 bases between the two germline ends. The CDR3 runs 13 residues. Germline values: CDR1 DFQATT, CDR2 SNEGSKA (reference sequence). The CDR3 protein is CSARESASYEQYF. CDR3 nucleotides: TGCAGTGCTAGAGAGTCAGCCTCCTACGAGCAGTACTTC.